This section outlines one T cell receptor beta chain sequence together with its context. The data derive from a study of blood T cell repertoires in COVID-19. Study at large: Nucleic acid was either cDNA or gDNA, and it came from T cells, B-cell-depleted T cells, or PBMCs.

Source study methods: For nucleated cells, counts were estimated from reference gene primer amplification. Sequencing used immunoSEQ multiplex PCR; TCRdb keeps in-frame clones, though not all of them. V, J and clone size reflect that table, while D and trimming were determined from the DNA. The sample lists 160,000 or so clones, 80% to 90% occurring once. The CDR3 length is 13 residues. Trimming pared 4 bases from V and 4 bases from J, leaving 11 bases between. Germline assignment: CDR1 SQVTM and CDR2 ANQGSEA. The source of this sequence is a woman in her 70s with acute or convalescent COVID-19. This chain uses TRBV29-1 with TRBJ2-1; the D gene is possibly TRBD1 (5 bases). Source material: peripheral blood. The CDR3 region is CSVVARQYNEQFF. The CDR3 bases are TGCAGCGTTGTCGCTAGACAGTACAATGAGCAGTTCTTC.